These 20 T cell receptor beta chains were sequenced from one sample in a study of STAT5B mutations in CD4+ large granular lymphocyte leukemia. Using immunoSEQ multiplex PCR, the repertoire was profiled, and TCRdb retains in-frame clones only, with some absent. Of 20,000 to 30,000 clones listed, 81% are singletons. The sample taken for sequencing was CD4+ T cells from blood buffy coats. The source is a human donor in good health.

The genes are TRBV28 and TRBJ1-1; 9 bases are shared with TRBD1. The CDR3 is made up of 17 amino acids. Germline V gene lookup returns CDR1 MDHEN and CDR2 SYDVKM. J was trimmed by 7 bases and V by 6 bases; bases with no gene match: 18. CDR3 amino acids: CASSLAGQGRRGSEAFF. The CDR3 DNA follows: TGTGCCAGCAGCCTGGCGGGACAGGGACGAAGGGGGAGTGAAGCTTTCTTT.

V is TRBV5-1 and J is TRBJ2-5; 7 nucleotides align to TRBD2. This CDR3 is 16 amino acids long. In germline, CDR1 is SGHRS, CDR2 YFSETQ. Unmatched junction bases numbered 5, after V lost 0 bases and J lost 0 bases. The CDR3 is CASSLGSSGNQETQYF. The CDR3 DNA reads TGCGCCAGCAGCTTGGGTTCTAGCGGCAACCAAGAGACCCAGTACTTC.

This clone has just a few counts. The chain links TRBV7-9 to TRBJ1-1; 10 bases match TRBD1. CDR1 and CDR2 (germline): SEHNR, FQNEAQ (reference sequence). The CDR3 is 14 amino acids. V dropped 5 bases and J dropped 11; count of bases not matched to a gene: 11. This CDR3 reads CASSRDRGSVRAFF. The DNA of the CDR3 is TGTGCCAGCAGCAGGGACAGGGGATCGGTCCGGGCTTTCTTT.

This clone was observed a single time. V gene TRBV19 combines with J gene TRBJ2-1, with 9 nucleotides matching TRBD2. The trim removed 4 bases at V and 5 bases at J, leaving 9 bases unmatched. Germline CDR1 and CDR2: LNHDA and SQIVND (reference sequence). This CDR3 comprises 16 residues. Written as DNA, the CDR3 is TGTGCCAGTAGTAGTGGACTAGCGCTGGTGAACAATGAGCAGTTCTTC. Protein sequence: CASSSGLALVNNEQFF. Using reference TRBV19 and TRBJ2-1 for the parts outside the CDR3, the full variable domain is DGGITQSPKYLFRKEGQNVTLSCEQNLNHDAMYWYRQDPGQGLRLIYYSQIVNDFQKGDIAEGYSVSREKKESFPLTVTSAQKNPTAFYLCASSSGLALVNNEQFFGPGTRLTVL.

V gene TRBV4-1 combines with J gene TRBJ2-1; D is unclear. V lost 0 bases, J lost 10 bases, and 10 bases lay in between. CDR3 length: 13 amino acids. Germline V lookup: CDR1 MGHRA, CDR2 YSYEKL. The CDR3 DNA reads as TGCGCCAGCAGCCAAGAAAGGCTCGCCGAGCAGTTCTTC. Its protein product is CASSQERLAEQFF.

Regarding this clone: Within the sample, other DNA sequences also encode this same CDR3. This chain uses TRBV7-9 with TRBJ1-1; 9 positions match TRBD1. This CDR3 spans 13 amino acids. Looked up from germline, CDR1 is SEHNR and CDR2 is FQNEAQ (reference sequence). Trimming cost V 7 bases and J 8 bases; bases outside gene matches: 8. The CDR3 here is CASNPGQGGEAFF. The CDR3 nucleotides read TGTGCCAGCAACCCGGGACAGGGAGGCGAAGCTTTCTTT.

The chain employs TRBV7-2 and TRBJ1-2; D ambiguous. The CDR3 totals 14 residues. The germline V and J ends were trimmed by 4 bases and 4 bases, with 13 bases remaining between them. Per germline, CDR1 SGHTA and CDR2 FQGNSA. The CDR3 DNA follows: TGTGCCAGCAGCTCCTTGTGGGTTGGCTATGGCTACACCTTC. Amino acid sequence: CASSSLWVGYGYTF.

This clone was seen only a few times. This sample includes further DNA sequences coding for the same CDR3. The V call is TRBV29-1, the J call TRBJ1-2; D unresolved. Trimming removed 3 bases from V and 8 bases from J, with 7 bases in between. The CDR3 is 10 residues long. The germline gives CDR1 SQVTM, CDR2 ANQGSEA. The CDR3 loop is CSVETGGYTF. The CDR3, as DNA: TGCAGCGTTGAGACGGGAGGCTACACCTTC.

The rearrangement links TRBV7-6 to TRBJ2-7; TRBD1 matches at 8 bases. The CDR3 extends over 16 amino acids. V trimming: 1 base; J trimming: 2 bases; junction bases outside the gene matches: 7. Germline V gives CDR1 SGHVS, CDR2 FNYEAQ. The DNA for the CDR3 is TGTGCCAGCAGCTTAGGAGCCAGACAGGGGCCCTACGAGCAGTACTTC. It codes for CASSLGARQGPYEQYF.

The J gene is TRBJ2-3, the V gene TRBV15; D may be TRBD2 (6 bases). Deletions cut 5 bases from V and 0 bases from J, with 12 bases between. The length of the CDR3 is 15 residues. The germline gives CDR1 LNHNV, CDR2 YYDKDF (reference sequence). CDR3 bases: TGTGCCACCAGCGGGGGGAGGTCTAGCACAGATACGCAGTATTTT. It yields the protein CATSGGRSSTDTQYF.

The rearrangement joins TRBV11-2 to TRBJ2-1; D possibly corresponds to TRBD2 (5 bases). Germline V gene lookup returns CDR1 SGHAT and CDR2 FQNNGV. V was cut by 8 bases and J by 6 bases, with 14 bases left in between. This CDR3 has 13 residues. The DNA of the CDR3 is TGTGCCAGCCTCAGTGGGAGCGCCAATGAGCAGTTCTTC. This translates into CASLSGSANEQFF.

Comment on this clone: An end of the junction does not agree with germline; a read error may underlie this. The CDR3 DNA follows: TGTGCCACCAGTGACAGGGGGAGGGTGAATGAGCAGTTCTTC. Protein product: CATSDRGRVNEQFF. The chain combines TRBV28 with TRBJ2-1, with 9 bases identical to TRBD1. This CDR3 is 14 amino acids long. Germline CDR1 is MDHEN and CDR2 is SYDVKM.

The rearrangement links TRBV6-5 to TRBJ2-7, with D perhaps TRBD2 (6 bases). Per germline, CDR1 MNHEY and CDR2 SVGAGI. The CDR3 covers 15 residues. Trimming removed 5 bases from V and 4 bases from J, with 18 bases in between. This CDR3 reads CASSAYGAAGYEQYV. CDR3 coding DNA: TGTGCCAGCAGTGCCTACGGGGCAGCGGGTTACGAGCAGTACGTC.

This clone occurred once. The chain carries TRBV7-8 and TRBJ1-1; D unclear. Deletions cut 3 bases from V and 1 base from J, with 12 bases between. Germline CDR1 is SGHVS and CDR2 is FQNEAQ. The CDR3 runs 15 residues. CDR3: CASSLLGSRNTEAFF. CDR3 nucleotides: TGTGCCAGCAGCTTGTTAGGGAGTAGGAACACTGAAGCTTTCTTT.

The chain combines TRBV7-2 with TRBJ2-1; the match to TRBD2 covers 9 bases. V gave up 1 base and J gave up 8 bases; unmatched junction bases: 6. The CDR3 covers 15 residues. Germline loops: CDR1 SGHTA, CDR2 FQGNSA. CDR3 protein: CASSLGSGGTYEQFF. CDR3 in DNA: TGTGCCAGCAGCTTAGGAAGCGGGGGGACGTATGAGCAGTTCTTC.

V usage is TRBV7-9 and J usage is TRBJ2-1, with 8 bases aligning to TRBD1. Germline CDR1 and CDR2: SEHNR and FQNEAQ (reference sequence). The V and J ends lost 5 bases and 3 bases, in that order; junction bases with no gene match: 3. CDR3 size: 14 residues. This chain's CDR3 is CASSTTGGYNEQFF. The CDR3 DNA follows: TGTGCCAGCAGCACTACAGGGGGCTACAATGAGCAGTTCTTC. Based on the CDR3 plus reference TRBV7-9 and TRBJ2-1, the full variable domain is DTGVSQNPRHKITKRGQNVTFRCDPISEHNRLYWYRQTLGQGPEFLTYFQNEAQLEKSRLLSDRFSAERPKGSFSTLEIQRTEQGDSAMYLCASSTTGGYNEQFFGPGTRLTVL.

This chain joins TRBV5-1 and TRBJ1-4; 9 nucleotides align to TRBD1. The CDR3 has 14 residues. Germline loops: CDR1 SGHRS, CDR2 YFSETQ. Unmatched junction bases numbered 4, after V lost 5 bases and J lost 5 bases. CDR3 nucleotide sequence: TGCGCCAGCAGTTCCGGGACAGGGAATGAAAAACTGTTTTTT. It specifies CASSSGTGNEKLFF.

The chain joins TRBV4-2 to TRBJ2-3; no firm D call. Trimming left V 1 base short and J 5 bases short, with 7 bases between. This CDR3 is 13 amino acids long. The germline gives CDR1 LGHNA, CDR2 YNFKEQ. CDR3 in amino acids: CASSQGWRDTQYF. CDR3 nucleotides: TGTGCCAGCAGCCAAGGGTGGAGAGATACGCAGTATTTT.

The chain recombines TRBV10-1 with TRBJ2-5, with 8 bases that match TRBD2. The CDR3 is 16 residues long. Looked up from germline, CDR1 is WNHNN and CDR2 is SYGVQD (reference sequence). Trimming at V came to 0 bases and at J to 5 bases, leaving 8 bases not matched to a gene. The CDR3 DNA is TGCGCCAGCAGTGAGTCGTTGACGGGGGGGGCGGAGACCCAGTACTTC. Protein: CASSESLTGGAETQYF.

The chain employs TRBV7-8 and TRBJ2-5; TRBD2 might be the D (6 bases). The germline gives CDR1 SGHVS, CDR2 FQNEAQ. Trimming pared 3 bases from V and 5 bases from J, leaving 16 bases between. The CDR3 extends over 15 amino acids. CDR3: CASSFGLATPETQYF. The CDR3 nucleotides are TGTGCCAGCAGCTTTGGGCTAGCGACCCCGGAGACCCAGTACTTC.